A single sample is the source of the 30 T cell receptor beta chains below, sequenced in a study of blood T cell repertoires in COVID-19. Clones were read by immunoSEQ multiplex PCR, and TCRdb kept only the in-frame ones, dropping some. The sample includes 200,000 to 300,000 clones, approximately 89% of them seen just once. Sequenced sample: peripheral blood. These receptor sequences come from a woman in her 30s with COVID-19, enrolled during active disease.

This rearrangement joins TRBV27 to TRBJ2-5, with D perhaps TRBD2 (6 bases). The V gene's germline CDR1 is MNHEY and CDR2 SMNVEV (reference sequence). The CDR3 consists of 15 residues. Trimming took 1 base from V and 2 from J, leaving 11 bases between them. CDR3 in amino acids: CASSLWVGGQETQYF. As DNA, the CDR3 is TGTGCCAGCAGTTTATGGGTTGGGGGGCAAGAGACCCAGTACTTC.

The rearrangement links TRBV6-1 to TRBJ2-7; 8 positions agree with TRBD1. The CDR3 contains 16 residues. Trimming cost V 3 bases and J 2 bases; bases outside gene matches: 9. Germline-derived CDR1 and CDR2 are MNHNS and SASEGT. The DNA of the CDR3 is TGTGCCAGCAGTGACTTCGGGGGACAGGCGCCCTACGAGCAGTACTTC. Translation gives CASSDFGGQAPYEQYF.

DNA of the CDR3: TGTGCCAGCACAGGGTTCAGCACAGATACGCAGTATTTT. Amino acid sequence: CASTGFSTDTQYF. The chain has TRBV12-3 or TRBV12-4 and TRBJ2-3; D is perhaps TRBD1 (5 bases). V was pared by 7 bases and J by 0 bases, with 8 bases between. The CDR3 is 13 amino acids.

This clone has only one observation. The chain combines TRBV5-5 with TRBJ2-7, with a tentative D call TRBD1 (5 bases). Germline V gives CDR1 SGHKS, CDR2 YYEKEE (reference sequence). Trimming stripped 2 bases from V and 0 bases from J, with 6 bases between. The CDR3 runs to 13 residues. CDR3 amino acids: CASSFQGSYEQYF. The CDR3 DNA sequence: TGTGCCAGCAGCTTCCAGGGCTCCTACGAGCAGTACTTC.

The chain employs TRBV7-2 and TRBJ2-1; 13 positions match TRBD2. The CDR3 consists of 16 residues. V lost 4 bases and J lost 6; bases outside the gene matches: 6. Germline CDR1 SGHTA, CDR2 FQGNSA. CDR3 coding DNA: TGTGCCAGCAGCTGGCCGGGACTAGCGGGACTCAATGAGCAGTTCTTC. Translated: CASSWPGLAGLNEQFF. Based on the CDR3 plus reference TRBV7-2 and TRBJ2-1, the full variable domain is GAGVSQSPSNKVTEKGKDVELRCDPISGHTALYWYRQSLGQGLEFLIYFQGNSAPDKSGLPSDRFSAERTGGSVSTLTIQRTQQEDSAVYLCASSWPGLAGLNEQFFGPGTRLTVL.

This chain connects TRBV29-1 to TRBJ2-6; tentatively, D is TRBD2 (6 bases). Trimming shortened V by 5 bases and J by 0 bases, and 14 bases separated the two germline ends. The CDR3 covers 16 residues. Looked up from germline, CDR1 is SQVTM and CDR2 is ANQGSEA. CDR3 sequence reads: CSVFRTGDSGANVLTF. As DNA, the CDR3 is TGCAGCGTTTTCAGGACGGGGGACTCTGGGGCCAACGTCCTGACTTTC.

The CDR3 spells CATTGQGNANEKLFF. The CDR3 region has the DNA TGTGCCACCACGGGACAGGGTAATGCTAATGAAAAACTGTTTTTT. This chain connects TRBV2 to TRBJ1-4; 9 nucleotides align to TRBD1. The CDR3 runs to 15 residues. Unmatched junction bases numbered 9, after V lost 10 bases and J lost 3 bases. The germline V gene encodes CDR1 SNHLY and CDR2 FYNNEI.

The chain links TRBV2 to TRBJ1-4, with TRBD1 matching over 9 bases. Per germline, CDR1 SNHLY and CDR2 FYNNEI. CDR3 size: 14 residues. Trimming at V came to 7 bases and at J to 4 bases, leaving 4 bases not matched to a gene. The CDR3 reads CASTRTGVNEKLFF. The DNA for the CDR3 is TGTGCCAGCACCAGGACAGGGGTTAATGAAAAACTGTTTTTT.

This sequence joins TRBV6-4 and TRBJ2-3; 10 bases are shared with TRBD2. Trimming at V came to 5 bases and at J to 4 bases, leaving 15 bases not matched to a gene. This CDR3 comprises 18 residues. Germline V CDR1 and CDR2: MRHNA, SNTAGT. For the CDR3, the DNA is TGTGCCAGCAGTTTGGAGTCGGGTAGCGGGGGGTCGTCAGATACGCAGTATTTT. Translating it yields CASSLESGSGGSSDTQYF.

V usage is TRBV9 and J usage is TRBJ1-4; 10 bases agree with TRBD1. Germline V gene data show CDR1 as SGDLS and CDR2 as YYNGEE. V was pared by 3 bases and J by 8 bases, with 10 bases of the junction left unmatched. The CDR3 is 16 residues long. CDR3 protein: CASSAPGQGIGEKLFF. CDR3 sequence (DNA): TGTGCCAGCAGCGCCCCGGGACAGGGGATTGGGGAAAAACTGTTTTTT.

This chain uses TRBV28 with TRBJ1-5; D remains ambiguous. CDR1 MDHEN and CDR2 SYDVKM come from the germline V gene. Between the trimmed V and J ends, which lost 5 bases and 2 bases, there was a span of 13 bases. The CDR3 extends over 15 amino acids. DNA for the CDR3: TGTGCCAGCAGTCCTGTGGGGAGGGGCAATCAGCCCCAGCATTTT. Its protein product is CASSPVGRGNQPQHF.

V usage is TRBV11-3 and J usage is TRBJ2-4, with TRBD1 matching 7 bases. This CDR3 has 15 residues. From germline, CDR1 is SGHNT and CDR2 YENEEA. V shed 3 bases, J shed 1 base, and the junction held 3 bases outside the gene matches. The CDR3 is CASSFDRAAKNIQYF. CDR3 bases: TGTGCCAGCAGCTTCGACAGGGCGGCCAAAAACATTCAGTACTTC. The variable domain in full, with the rest retrieved from reference TRBV11-3 and TRBJ2-4, is EAGVVQSPRYKIIEKKQPVAFWCNPISGHNTLYWYLQNLGQGPELLIRYENEEAVDDSQLPKDRFSAERLKGVDSTLKIQPAELGDSAVYLCASSFDRAAKNIQYFGAGTRLSVL.

This clone occurred once. The chain employs TRBV10-3 and TRBJ2-1, with 9 bases fitting TRBD2. CDR1 is ENHRY, CDR2 SYGVKD, per germline. After removal of 11 bases from V and 3 bases from J, the junction contained 8 bases not matched to a gene. CDR3 length: 14 amino acids. The DNA for the CDR3 is TGTGCCGTGAGAGGACTAGCGAGCTACAATGAGCAGTTCTTC. It translates to CAVRGLASYNEQFF.

The chain links TRBV10-3 to TRBJ2-1; 9 bases agree with TRBD2. The ends lost 6 bases at V and 0 bases at J; junction bases unmatched: 6. The germline V gene encodes CDR1 ENHRY and CDR2 SYGVKD. The CDR3 is 16 amino acids. CDR3 DNA: TGTGCCATCAGGGGGGCTAGCGGGGACTCCTACAATGAGCAGTTCTTC. The encoded protein is CAIRGASGDSYNEQFF.

The chain joins TRBV9 to TRBJ2-2; D may be TRBD2 (6 bases). The CDR3 is 15 residues long. Germline V lookup: CDR1 SGDLS, CDR2 YYNGEE. The V and J ends lost 1 base and 1 base respectively, with 8 bases between them. CDR3 amino acids: CASSVKAGNTGELFF. The CDR3 region has the DNA TGTGCCAGCAGCGTAAAAGCGGGGAACACCGGGGAGCTGTTTTTT.

This clone was found once. The chain couples TRBV19 to TRBJ2-7; TRBD1 matches at 8 bases. Per germline, CDR1 LNHDA and CDR2 SQIVND (reference sequence). This CDR3 has 18 amino acids. J gave up 2 bases and V 3 bases, and 15 bases lay outside the gene matches. The CDR3 DNA is TGTGCCAGTAGTATCCAGGGGGCAGAGGGGTCCCCGGCCTACGAGCAGTACTTC. It yields the protein CASSIQGAEGSPAYEQYF. The full variable domain, completed using reference TRBV19 and TRBJ2-7, is DGGITQSPKYLFRKEGQNVTLSCEQNLNHDAMYWYRQDPGQGLRLIYYSQIVNDFQKGDIAEGYSVSREKKESFPLTVTSAQKNPTAFYLCASSIQGAEGSPAYEQYFGPGTRLTVT.

The sample holds a few counts of this clone. The V call is TRBV18, the J call TRBJ2-2, with 7 bases lining up with TRBD2. V lost 3 bases, J lost 5 bases, and 6 bases stayed unmatched. Germline loops: CDR1 KGHSH, CDR2 LQKENI. The CDR3 is 15 residues long. CDR3 nucleotide sequence: TGTGCCAGCTCACCCGGACTAGGAGAAACCGGGGAGCTGTTTTTT. Amino acids: CASSPGLGETGELFF. Variable domain in full (rest from reference TRBV18 and TRBJ2-2): NAGVMQNPRHLVRRRGQEARLRCSPMKGHSHVYWYRQLPEEGLKFMVYLQKENIIDESGMPKERFSAEFPKEGPSILRIQQVVRGDSAAYFCASSPGLGETGELFFGEGSRLTVL.

This chain links TRBV11-3 with TRBJ1-6, with D hard to call. Trimming removed 4 bases from V and 2 bases from J, with 15 bases in between. Germline V lookup: CDR1 SGHNT, CDR2 YENEEA. This CDR3 is built from 17 residues. CDR3 amino acids: CASSSRRTATYNSPLHF. The DNA of the CDR3 is TGTGCCAGCAGCTCCCGTAGAACAGCCACCTATAATTCACCCCTCCACTTT.

This chain connects TRBV27 to TRBJ2-1, with TRBD1 matching over 8 bases. With V trimmed by 3 bases and J by 1 base, 5 bases remained unmatched. Germline CDR1 is MNHEY and CDR2 is SMNVEV (reference sequence). The CDR3 runs 16 residues. The CDR3 nucleotides read TGTGCCAGCAGTTTGTCAAACAGGGGGTCCTACAATGAGCAGTTCTTC. Amino acids: CASSLSNRGSYNEQFF.

V and J are TRBV7-9 and TRBJ2-2, with TRBD1 as a possible D gene (6 bases). The ends were cut back, 7 bases at V and 4 bases at J, with 16 bases in the middle. The CDR3 length is 15 residues. Germline CDR1 is SEHNR and CDR2 is FQNEAQ (reference sequence). The CDR3 loop is CASTRQGKTTGELFF. The DNA of the CDR3 is TGTGCCAGCACCCGGCAGGGGAAGACCACCGGGGAGCTGTTTTTT.

This chain connects TRBV6-1 to TRBJ1-2, with 7 bases aligning to TRBD1. Germline V CDR1 and CDR2: MNHNS, SASEGT. Losses at the gene ends were 6 bases for V and 4 bases for J; bases not matched to a gene: 8. CDR3 length equals 14 residues. This chain's CDR3 is CASRPDRVAYGYTF. CDR3 nucleotides: TGTGCCAGCAGGCCCGACAGGGTAGCCTATGGCTACACCTTC.

The chain is built from TRBV11-2 and TRBJ2-1, with 11 bases fitting TRBD2. Germline CDR1 and CDR2: SGHAT and FQNNGV. Trimming took 1 base from V and 7 from J; bases not matched to a gene: 9. The CDR3 is made up of 17 amino acids. CDR3 nucleotides: TGTGCCAGCAGCTTAGCTTTAGCGGGAGGGGAGGGTAATGAGCAGTTCTTC. Residues: CASSLALAGGEGNEQFF.

The V call is TRBV9, the J call TRBJ1-1; D might be TRBD1 (5 bases). Germline CDR1 reads SGDLS; CDR2 reads YYNGEE. The CDR3 is 16 residues long. The V gene lost 4 bases and the J gene lost 1 base, with 17 bases spanning the gap. The CDR3 coding sequence is TGTGCCAGCAGCCGCCGGGCGTCCGGGGGGAACACTGAAGCTTTCTTT. Its protein product is CASSRRASGGNTEAFF.

This chain joins TRBV29-1 and TRBJ1-1; D uncertain. The CDR3 sequence is 11 residues long. Germline CDR1 is SQVTM and CDR2 is ANQGSEA. The V and J ends lost 5 bases and 6 bases respectively, with 10 bases between them. CDR3 bases: TGCAGCGTTTACATCGGGGCTGAAGCTTTCTTT. It yields the protein CSVYIGAEAFF.

This clone was recorded only once. The chain combines TRBV7-2 with TRBJ1-2; TRBD1 agrees at 9 bases. CDR3 size: 14 residues. Germline assignment: CDR1 SGHTA and CDR2 FQGNSA. V shed 5 bases and J 4 bases; nucleotides not matched to a gene: 5. The CDR3 sequence is CASSPGQGRYGYTF. CDR3 nucleotide sequence: TGTGCCAGCAGCCCGGGACAGGGCCGCTATGGCTACACCTTC. Combining the CDR3 with reference TRBV7-2 and TRBJ1-2 gives the whole variable domain GAGVSQSPSNKVTEKGKDVELRCDPISGHTALYWYRQSLGQGLEFLIYFQGNSAPDKSGLPSDRFSAERTGGSVSTLTIQRTQQEDSAVYLCASSPGQGRYGYTFGSGTRLTVV.

This clone was counted a single time. This chain uses TRBV7-2 with TRBJ1-5; 9 nucleotides agree with TRBD1. The CDR3 sequence is 15 residues long. Germline V CDR1 and CDR2: SGHTA, FQGNSA. With V trimmed by 5 bases and J by 7 bases, 9 bases remained unmatched. CDR3 loop: CASSKTGDRAQPQHF. The CDR3 coding sequence is TGTGCCAGCAGCAAGACTGGGGACAGGGCACAGCCCCAGCATTTT.

The J gene is TRBJ2-7, the V gene TRBV5-1; perhaps TRBD2 as D (6 bases). V dropped 1 base and J dropped 5 bases, with 13 bases sitting between them. The CDR3 loop spans 14 amino acids. CDR1 is SGHRS and CDR2 is YFSETQ in the germline V gene. CDR3 sequence (DNA): TGCGCCAGCAGCTTGAATGCGGCTAGCGACGAGCAGTACTTC. Translating gives CASSLNAASDEQYF.

The CDR3 bases are TGTGCCAGCAGTTTAGGAGGGTGGTATGGCTCCTACGAGCAGTACTTC. Translating it yields CASSLGGWYGSYEQYF. This sequence joins TRBV28 and TRBJ2-7; maybe TRBD2 (6 bases). The CDR3 extends over 16 amino acids. Germline values: CDR1 MDHEN, CDR2 SYDVKM. V was trimmed by 2 bases and J by 0 bases, leaving 14 bases between them.

The genes are TRBV27 and TRBJ2-1; TRBD1 aligns across 8 bases. There are 20 residues in the CDR3. The germline CDR1 and CDR2 sequences are MNHEY and SMNVEV (reference sequence). The ends lost 4 bases at V and 2 bases at J; junction bases unmatched: 19. As DNA, the CDR3 is TGTGCCAGCAGTTCCCACGTAATACTCCGGGACAGGTTCACCTACAATGAGCAGTTCTTC. This codes for CASSSHVILRDRFTYNEQFF.

V is TRBV6-2 or TRBV6-3 and J is TRBJ2-3; a weak D match, TRBD2 (5 bases). CDR3 length equals 15 residues. With 4 bases removed from V and 0 bases from J, the gap between germline ends came to 11 bases. Per the germline V gene, CDR1 is MNHEY and CDR2 is SVGEGT. The CDR3 DNA sequence: TGTGCCAGCAGTTCGGAGGAAACTAGCACAGATACGCAGTATTTT. The encoded protein is CASSSEETSTDTQYF.